The rows below give T cell receptor beta chains drawn from one sample of a study of blood T cell repertoires in COVID-19. The assay was immunoSEQ multiplex PCR, and TCRdb's table has in-frame clones only and misses some. The repertoire holds around 160,000 clones, approximately 90% seen once, with 1.2% in the top ten. Sequenced material: PBMCs or T cells enriched from blood (not recorded which). These receptors were collected from a woman aged 25 to 39 with acute COVID-19. CDR3s include the opening cysteine and the closing phenylalanine or tryptophan. The order of the fields is J gene, V gene, clone size, D gene, CDR3 DNA, CDR3 protein. The D gene is left open where the match is weak. Clone size appears in some rows only: once, few, many, or a class for an expanded clone.

TRBJ2-5	TRBV2	few	-	TGTGCCAGCAGTGGTCTAGTCCAAGAGACCCAGTACTTC	CASSGLVQETQYF
TRBJ1-1	TRBV28	-	TRBD1	TGTGCCAGCGGGAGGGACAGGGGAGGGTCGGCTTTCTTT	CASGRDRGGSAFF
TRBJ2-2	TRBV30	-	TRBD2	TGTGCCTGGAGTGACCCGGGACTAGCGGGACGGTCGAACACCGGGGAGCTGTTTTTT	CAWSDPGLAGRSNTGELFF
TRBJ1-1	TRBV28	-	-	TGTGCCAGCAGCCCGATATCGGGTCGGGGAACGGCTGAAGCTTTCTTT	CASSPISGRGTAEAFF
TRBJ2-1	TRBV27	-	-	TGTGCCAGCAGCCCGACAGATTCCTACAATGAGCAGTTCTTC	CASSPTDSYNEQFF
TRBJ2-2	TRBV7-3	-	-	TGTGCCAGCGGACAAGGGTCCCACACCGGGGAGCTGTTTTTT	CASGQGSHTGELFF
TRBJ1-3	TRBV12-5	once	-	TGTGCTAGTGGTTTTACTGGAAACACCATATATTTT	CASGFTGNTIYF
TRBJ1-1	TRBV14	-	TRBD1	TGTGCCAGCAGCCAAGATTTGGGGACAGGGGGCTCAGGCGGCACTGAAGCTTTCTTT	CASSQDLGTGGSGGTEAFF
TRBJ1-1	TRBV10-3	once	TRBD1	TGTGCCATCAGCGGGGGGACAGGTGAGACTGAAGCTTTCTTT	CAISGGTGETEAFF
TRBJ2-7	TRBV6-2/TRBV6-3	-	TRBD2	TGTGCCAGCAGTTACTCCGGTAGCGGGAGGGCCGAGCAGTACTTC	CASSYSGSGRAEQYF
TRBJ1-5	TRBV19	-	TRBD1	TGTGCCAGTAGTATGGCGCAGGGGGCGGGTCAGCCCCAGCATTTT	CASSMAQGAGQPQHF
TRBJ1-1	TRBV19	-	-	TGTGCCAGTAGTGCCCTCACAGGGACCCGCCCCGGAGCTTTCTTT	CASSALTGTRPGAFF
TRBJ1-3	TRBV7-8	once	-	TGTGCCAGCAGCTCTCAGGGAACCTCTGGAAACACCATATATTTT	CASSSQGTSGNTIYF
TRBJ1-5	TRBV4-1	-	TRBD1	TGCGCCAGCAGCCAAGATGGGACAGGGTATCAGCCCCAGCATTTT	CASSQDGTGYQPQHF
TRBJ2-5	TRBV9	-	TRBD1	TGTGCCAGCAGCGCCCGGCCGACAGGGGGAGAGACCCAGTACTTC	CASSARPTGGETQYF
TRBJ1-2	TRBV7-2	many	-	TGTGCCAGCAGCCCTCCAAGAGGGACTAACTATGGCTACACCTTC	CASSPPRGTNYGYTF
TRBJ1-1	TRBV19	once	-	TGTGCCAGTAGTCGAGGGGGTGTGAACACTGAAGCTTTCTTT	CASSRGGVNTEAFF
TRBJ1-1	TRBV7-9	once	TRBD1	TGTGCCAGCAGCTTTACTCGGACAGGCGGAACTGAAGCTTTCTTT	CASSFTRTGGTEAFF
TRBJ1-1	TRBV27	few	TRBD1	TGTGCCAGCAAATCGCTAGGGACAGGGCCTTCGAACACTGAAGCTTTCTTT	CASKSLGTGPSNTEAFF
TRBJ1-4	TRBV7-2	few	-	TGTGCCAGCAGCTTAGGGACAGTAACTAATGAAAAACTGTTTTTT	CASSLGTVTNEKLFF
TRBJ1-6	TRBV5-6	once	TRBD1	TGTGCCAGCAGCTTGATTGGACAGGGCTATAATTCACCCCTCCACTTT	CASSLIGQGYNSPLHF
TRBJ1-2	TRBV11-2	-	-	TGTGCCAGCAGTCCGGGGGATTATGGCTACACCTTC	CASSPGDYGYTF
TRBJ2-5	TRBV20-1	-	-	TGCAGTGCTAACTTGGAGACCCAGTACTTC	CSANLETQYF
TRBJ2-7	TRBV7-2	-	TRBD2	TGTGCCAGCAGCTCCGGACTAGCATTGGCCTACGAGCAGTACTTC	CASSSGLALAYEQYF
TRBJ1-5	TRBV2	-	-	TGTGCCAGCAGCAGACAGGACCTCAATCAGCCCCAGCATTTT	CASSRQDLNQPQHF
TRBJ2-1	TRBV28	-	-	TGTGCCAGCAGTCTCTGGGACTTCAACAATGAGCAGTTCTTC	CASSLWDFNNEQFF
TRBJ1-6	TRBV19	-	-	TGTGCCAGTACCCATGGGGGGGGGCTTCGGTCACCCCTCCACTTT	CASTHGGGLRSPLHF
TRBJ2-2	TRBV5-8	-	TRBD2	TGTGCCAGCAGCTCTCGACTAGCGGGTGCCGGGGAGCTGTTTTTT	CASSSRLAGAGELFF
TRBJ2-1	TRBV12-2	-	-	TGTGCAAGTCGCTTAGCGGGTAGCGGGAGGGCAGTAATCGGAGACAATGAGCAGTTCTTC	CASRLAGSGRAVIGDNEQFF
TRBJ1-5	TRBV6-5	-	TRBD1	TGTGCCAGCAGAAGGACAGGGGACAGTCAGCCCCAGCATTTT	CASRRTGDSQPQHF
TRBJ2-1	TRBV5-4	-	TRBD2	TGTGCCAGCAGCTTGGGAGGACTAGCGGGAGTCAATGAGCAGTTCTTC	CASSLGGLAGVNEQFF
TRBJ2-1	TRBV4-1	-	TRBD2	TGCGCCAGCAGCCAAGCTGCCGGGACTAGCTTCAATGAGCAGTTCTTC	CASSQAAGTSFNEQFF
TRBJ2-7	TRBV9	once	TRBD2	TGTGCCAGCAGCAAATCATCCTCAGGGGCTAGCGGGAGCTACGAGCAGTACTTC	CASSKSSSGASGSYEQYF
TRBJ2-5	TRBV4-3	-	-	TGCGCCAGCAGCCAAAAGGGGGGGGTCAAAGAGACCCAGTACTTC	CASSQKGGVKETQYF
TRBJ2-7	TRBV9	few	TRBD1	TGTGCCAGCAGCGGGACAGGGTCTTACGAGCAGTACTTC	CASSGTGSYEQYF
TRBJ1-5	TRBV7-2	-	-	TGTGCCAGCAGCTTAGTCCCGGGACAGCCCCAGCATTTT	CASSLVPGQPQHF
TRBJ1-1	TRBV11-2	-	-	TGTGCCAGCAGCCGAATTGAACAGGGTACTGAAGCTTTCTTT	CASSRIEQGTEAFF
TRBJ1-6	TRBV10-3	-	-	TGTGCCATCAGTGATTTAGGAGCCTATAATTCACCCCTCCACTTT	CAISDLGAYNSPLHF
TRBJ2-5	TRBV6-5	-	-	TGTGCCAGCAGGCGGACAGAGCAAGAGACCCAGTACTTC	CASRRTEQETQYF
TRBJ2-7	TRBV28	-	TRBD1	TGTGCCAGTGAGGACAGGGAGACCTACGAGCAGTACTTC	CASEDRETYEQYF
TRBJ1-4	TRBV7-2	-	-	TGTGCCAGCAGCTCACAGGGAGGGACAACTAATGAAAAACTGTTTTTT	CASSSQGGTTNEKLFF